This TCR beta chain originates from a study of blood T cell repertoires in COVID-19. For the study at large: Acute and convalescent COVID-19 samples came from the United States, Italy and Spain. From T cells, B-cell-depleted T cells, or PBMCs came the material, which was cDNA or gDNA.

A few counts support this clone. Authors' processing steps: Estimation of nucleated cell counts was performed using reference gene primer amplification. Clones were read by immunoSEQ multiplex PCR, and TCRdb kept only the in-frame ones, dropping some. V and J calls and clone size are as listed in that table; D and trimming were resolved from the DNA. The sample has about 170,000 clones; about 85% are singletons. Trimming took 5 bases from V and 5 from J; bases not matched to a gene: 7. This CDR3 region has 14 residues. Germline V CDR1 and CDR2: SGHAT, FQDESV (reference sequence). This TCR was sampled from a man aged 60 to 69 who had recovered from COVID-19. The V and J genes are TRBV11-1 and TRBJ2-5; 8 nucleotides match TRBD1. What was sequenced was peripheral blood. The CDR3 DNA reads as TGTGCCAGCAGCCTGGGACAGGAGGTCGAGACCCAGTACTTC. It encodes CASSLGQEVETQYF.